Each of the 28 T cell receptor beta chains below was sequenced from the same sample in a study of shared clonotypes between healthy human individuals. Here immunoSEQ multiplex PCR was the method, and the copy in TCRdb shows in-frame clones only, minus some. The data show fewer than 1.8 million clones, approximately 98.5% seen once. Material for sequencing was naive CD4+ T cells sorted from blood. The subset denotes: CD45RA+ positively selected. Receptor source: a man aged 25 to 40 in good health.

The gene calls are TRBV15 and TRBJ2-2, with D possibly TRBD1 on 7 matching bases. V lost 5 bases to trimming and J lost 6 bases, with 10 bases between them. CDR3 length: 13 amino acids. Germline V lookup: CDR1 LNHNV, CDR2 YYDKDF (reference sequence). The CDR3 nucleotides are TGTGCCACCAGCGCCAGGGGGGCCGGGGAGCTGTTTTTT. Protein product: CATSARGAGELFF.

This chain connects TRBV6-1 to TRBJ2-1, with D perhaps matching TRBD2 (5 bases). CDR3 length equals 14 residues. Germline values: CDR1 MNHNS, CDR2 SASEGT. V lost 8 bases, J lost 9 bases, and 20 bases lay in between. Here the CDR3 DNA reads TGTGCCAGCCAAGCGGAGTTGGGTCTGGGTGAGCAGTTCTTC. Its protein product is CASQAELGLGEQFF.

CDR3: CASSPPGLLQLSGNTIYF. CDR3 nucleotide sequence: TGTGCCAGCAGCCCACCGGGGCTTTTGCAACTCTCTGGAAACACCATATATTTT. The rearrangement uses TRBV7-9 and TRBJ1-3, with D possibly matching TRBD1 (5 bases). From germline, CDR1 is SEHNR and CDR2 FQNEAQ (reference sequence). Trimming pared 5 bases from V and 0 bases from J, leaving 20 bases between. This CDR3 is built from 18 residues.

CDR3 in DNA: TGTGCCAGCAGTTTACTGCGGGAGGGCCGGGGGACCCAGTACTTC. It codes for CASSLLREGRGTQYF. This chain connects TRBV28 to TRBJ2-5; TRBD2 matches at 9 bases. Germline CDR1 MDHEN, CDR2 SYDVKM. The CDR3 has 15 amino acids. With 2 bases clipped from V and 7 bases from J, the junction kept 8 bases outside the gene matches. The variable domain in full, completed from reference TRBV28 and TRBJ2-5, reads DVKVTQSSRYLVKRTGEKVFLECVQDMDHENMFWYRQDPGLGLRLIYFSYDVKMKEKGDIPEGYSVSREKKERFSLILESASTNQTSMYLCASSLLREGRGTQYFGPGTRLLVL.

The chain is built from TRBV9 and TRBJ2-5; D is uncertain. Germline CDR1 SGDLS, CDR2 YYNGEE. The CDR3 extends over 16 amino acids. Trimming pared 3 bases from V and 0 bases from J, leaving 15 bases between. CDR3 sequence reads: CASSEGGMGNQETQYF. CDR3 coding DNA: TGTGCCAGCAGCGAGGGTGGGATGGGGAACCAAGAGACCCAGTACTTC.

This rearrangement joins TRBV18 to TRBJ1-5, with 8 positions matching TRBD1. Germline V gene data show CDR1 as KGHSH and CDR2 as LQKENI. CDR3 length equals 17 residues. After removal of 5 bases from V and 1 base from J, the junction contained 10 bases not matched to a gene. CDR3 nucleotides: TGTGCCAGCTCATCCACGGACAGGGCGGTAAGCAATCAGCCCCAGCATTTT. This codes for CASSSTDRAVSNQPQHF.

This chain connects TRBV27 to TRBJ2-7; 9 bases line up with TRBD1. Germline CDR1 MNHEY, CDR2 SMNVEV (reference sequence). The CDR3 is 15 amino acids. V shed 3 bases and J 3 bases; nucleotides not matched to a gene: 6. The CDR3 loop reads CASSLIGTGSYEQYF. CDR3 nucleotide sequence: TGTGCCAGCAGTTTGATCGGGACAGGGAGCTACGAGCAGTACTTC.

In DNA, the CDR3 is TGCAGACGACAGGCTTCCGTCTCTGGGGCCAACGTCCTGACTTTC. This gives the protein CRRQASVSGANVLTF. The chain has TRBV29-1 and TRBJ2-6, with a possible D match to TRBD1 (6 bases). The CDR3 totals 15 residues. CDR1 is SQVTM, CDR2 ANQGSEA, per germline.

As for this clone: Other DNA sequences in the same sample also yield this CDR3. V usage is TRBV6-5 and J usage is TRBJ1-1, with D hard to call. The germline V and J ends were trimmed by 0 bases and 2 bases, with 7 bases remaining between them. The V gene's germline CDR1 is MNHEY and CDR2 SVGAGI. This CDR3 spans 14 amino acids. CDR3 amino acids: CASSYSRVNTEAFF. The DNA for the CDR3 is TGTGCCAGCAGTTACTCACGGGTAAACACTGAAGCTTTCTTT.

The V gene is TRBV2, the J gene TRBJ1-1; possible D gene TRBD1, 6 bases. Germline V gene lookup returns CDR1 SNHLY and CDR2 FYNNEI. Trimming stripped 3 bases from V and 9 bases from J, with 14 bases between. This CDR3 contains 13 residues. CDR3: CASSDPPTGQAFF. The CDR3 nucleotides are TGTGCCAGCAGTGATCCCCCGACAGGACAAGCTTTCTTT.

To note about this clone: Within the sample, other DNA sequences also encode this same CDR3. The chain uses TRBV18 and TRBJ1-1; D not resolved. Deletions cut 1 base from V and 0 bases from J, with 12 bases between. Germline CDR1 is KGHSH and CDR2 is LQKENI. CDR3 size: 16 residues. The CDR3 is CASSPLGDGLNTEAFF. For the CDR3, the DNA is TGTGCCAGCTCACCACTCGGAGACGGATTGAACACTGAAGCTTTCTTT.

In DNA, the CDR3 is TGTGCCAGCAGTGACGACGGAGGTTCTACGGAGACCCAGTACTTC. Its protein is CASSDDGGSTETQYF. The chain joins TRBV25-1 to TRBJ2-5, with D possibly TRBD2 on 5 matching bases. V lost 3 bases to trimming and J lost 5 bases, with 16 bases between them. CDR3 length: 15 amino acids. Germline CDR1 MGHDK, CDR2 SYGVNS.

This chain connects TRBV19 to TRBJ1-1; D gene unclear. The CDR3 covers 14 residues. V lost 5 bases and J lost 0, with 10 bases in between. Germline V gives CDR1 LNHDA, CDR2 SQIVND (reference sequence). In nucleotides, the CDR3 is TGTGCCAGTAGTTCCACAGTTTTGAACACTGAAGCTTTCTTT. It is translated as CASSSTVLNTEAFF.

The CDR3 loop is CASSPSTDRGLYEQYF. DNA for the CDR3: TGTGCCAGCTCACCCTCCACCGACAGGGGGCTCTACGAGCAGTACTTC. This chain joins TRBV18 and TRBJ2-7; 10 bases are shared with TRBD1. Germline assignment: CDR1 KGHSH and CDR2 LQKENI. This CDR3 spans 16 amino acids. V lost 3 bases, J lost 3 bases, and 8 bases stayed unmatched.

V usage is TRBV11-2 and J usage is TRBJ2-7, with D unresolved. CDR1 is SGHAT and CDR2 is FQNNGV in the germline V gene. V lost 5 bases to trimming and J lost 5 bases, with 16 bases between them. The CDR3 is 14 residues long. CDR3 sequence: CASSPTSTPHEQYF. DNA of the CDR3: TGTGCCAGCAGCCCCACAAGTACTCCCCACGAGCAGTACTTC.

Comment on this clone: Different DNA sequences within this sample yield the same CDR3. This sequence joins TRBV5-1 and TRBJ2-7, with a possible D match to TRBD2 (6 bases). Trimming stripped 2 bases from V and 1 base from J, with 7 bases between. Germline CDR1 is SGHRS and CDR2 is YFSETQ. The CDR3 spans 13 residues. The CDR3 spells CASSFGGSYEQYF. As DNA, the CDR3 is TGCGCCAGCAGCTTTGGGGGGTCCTACGAGCAGTACTTC.

The rearrangement uses TRBV11-2 and TRBJ1-1; a possible D gene is TRBD1 (5 bases). The CDR3 is 16 amino acids. V gave up 1 base and J gave up 4 bases, with 16 bases separating them. Germline CDR1 reads SGHAT; CDR2 reads FQNNGV. DNA for the CDR3: TGTGCCAGCAGCTTAGTTAGACTGAGGGGCGGCACTGAAGCTTTCTTT. Its translation: CASSLVRLRGGTEAFF.

The chain combines TRBV7-2 with TRBJ1-3; 7 nucleotides match TRBD1. The CDR3 extends over 15 amino acids. The germline gives CDR1 SGHTA, CDR2 FQGNSA. After removal of 6 bases from V and 4 bases from J, the junction contained 9 bases not matched to a gene. The CDR3 nucleotides are TGTGCCAGCAGTACTGACAGGGTCCTCGGAAACACCATATATTTT. It codes for CASSTDRVLGNTIYF.

This clone was counted once. The junction does not match germline at one end; this may be a read error. V and J are TRBV6-1 and TRBJ1-2; possibly TRBD1 for D (6 bases). CDR1 is MNHNS and CDR2 is SASEGT in the germline V gene. CDR3 length equals 14 residues. CDR3 region: CASTDGPRGYGHTF. The CDR3 DNA is TGTGCCAGCACGGATGGCCCCAGGGGCTATGGCCACACCTTC.

This chain links TRBV7-6 with TRBJ2-1; no definite D call. The V end was cut by 4 bases, the J end by 4 bases, with 11 bases between. CDR3 length: 14 amino acids. Germline CDR1 reads SGHVS; CDR2 reads FNYEAQ. The CDR3 reads CASSSTGPYNEQFF. CDR3 nucleotides: TGTGCCAGCAGCTCCACCGGGCCTTACAATGAGCAGTTCTTC.

This clone was detected once. The rearrangement uses TRBV9 and TRBJ2-1; TRBD2 agrees at 11 bases. Unmatched junction bases numbered 8, after V lost 3 bases and J lost 3 bases. The CDR3 has 17 amino acids. Per germline, CDR1 SGDLS and CDR2 YYNGEE. As DNA, the CDR3 is TGTGCCAGCAGCGCTACTAGCGGGAGAGGAAACTACAATGAGCAGTTCTTC. Translation gives CASSATSGRGNYNEQFF.

This clone was picked up one time. The chain combines TRBV14 with TRBJ2-7; 9 bases are shared with TRBD1. CDR1 and CDR2 (germline): SGHDN, FVKESK. The length of the CDR3 is 15 residues. V shed 7 bases and J 4 bases; nucleotides not matched to a gene: 11. CDR3 amino acids: CASNTEGQGYYEQYF. Written as DNA, the CDR3 is TGTGCCAGCAACACCGAGGGACAGGGATATTACGAGCAGTACTTC.

The V and J genes are TRBV23-1 and TRBJ1-2; 8 bases fit TRBD1. TRBV23-1 is an open reading frame whose function is uncertain. V lost 0 bases and J lost 4; bases outside the gene matches: 7. This CDR3 contains 16 residues. The CDR3: CASSQSGQGAFYGYTF. CDR3 nucleotide sequence: TGCGCCAGCAGTCAATCCGGGCAGGGGGCGTTCTATGGCTACACCTTC.

J is TRBJ1-4 and V is TRBV4-1; TRBD1 agrees at 7 bases. This CDR3 is built from 14 residues. V lost 2 bases and J lost 8; bases outside the gene matches: 5. Germline CDR1 is MGHRA and CDR2 is YSYEKL. The CDR3 nucleotides are TGCGCCAGCAGCCAAAGACAGGGCTTCGAAAAACTGTTTTTT. As protein: CASSQRQGFEKLFF.

The chain combines TRBV9 with TRBJ2-7; D may be TRBD1 (7 bases). V lost 0 bases to trimming and J lost 2 bases, with 21 bases between them. The germline V gene has CDR1 SGDLS and CDR2 YYNGEE. This CDR3 is built from 18 residues. The CDR3, as DNA: TGTGCCAGCAGCGTAGGGGCAGGGGGGAACAGTCAGGCCTACGAGCAGTACTTC. Its protein product is CASSVGAGGNSQAYEQYF. The full variable domain, its missing parts supplied by reference TRBV9 and TRBJ2-7, is DSGVTQTPKHLITATGQRVTLRCSPRSGDLSVYWYQQSLDQGLQFLIQYYNGEERAKGNILERFSAQQFPDLHSELNLSSLELGDSALYFCASSVGAGGNSQAYEQYFGPGTRLTVT.

The chain employs TRBV9 and TRBJ2-1, with D possibly being TRBD1 or TRBD2 (5 bases each). CDR1 and CDR2 (germline): SGDLS, YYNGEE. Trimming shortened V by 1 base and J by 8 bases, and 16 bases separated the two germline ends. The CDR3 covers 15 residues. The CDR3 DNA sequence: TGTGCCAGCAGCGTATTAAGTGGGACGAGCGATGAGCAGTTCTTC. Encoded protein: CASSVLSGTSDEQFF.

The rearrangement links TRBV7-9 to TRBJ2-1; the D gene is possibly TRBD1 (5 bases). CDR1 is SEHNR and CDR2 is FQNEAQ in the germline V gene (reference sequence). The CDR3 has 16 amino acids. V lost 8 bases, J lost 7 bases, and 24 bases lay in between. Written as DNA, the CDR3 is TGTGCCAGCGCTCCCCCCCCAGGGCCCGTTAGGAATGAGCAGTTCTTC. Amino acid sequence: CASAPPPGPVRNEQFF.

The CDR3 loop is CASSLARDGTNQPQHF. The CDR3 coding sequence is TGCGCCAGCAGCTTGGCCCGGGACGGAACAAATCAGCCCCAGCATTTT. The chain couples TRBV5-1 to TRBJ1-5; weak D call: TRBD1 (5 bases). Trimming removed 0 bases from V and 4 bases from J, with 14 bases in between. The CDR3 has 16 amino acids. Germline V lookup: CDR1 SGHRS, CDR2 YFSETQ.